The T cell receptor (beta chain) described here comes from a study of beta chain features in type 1 diabetes. This clone occurred a few times. What it binds is not known. One end of the junction fails to match germline, which may point to a read error. Study-wide results and caveats: With patients and controls alike, PCR might favor shorter templates to an equal degree.

CDR3 length: 15 residues. Germline CDR1 is SSHAT and CDR2 is FNYEAQ (reference sequence). The investigators reverse transcribed all of the isolated RNA, so they sequenced expressed TCRB transcripts. TCRdb keeps only in-frame clones here, not all; method: immunoSEQ multiplex PCR. Of 310,000 or so clones listed, approximately 11% are singletons. The V and J genes are TRBV7-7 and TRBJ2-5; TRBD2 matches 10 bases. The sequence derives from a woman aged 30 to 39 in good health. The sample consisted of naive CD4+ T cells from blood. The CDR3 DNA follows: TGTGCTAGCAGCACCCTAGCGGGAGTTGTTGAGACCCAGTACTTC. Amino acids: CASSTLAGVVETQYF. Complete variable domain (other parts from reference TRBV7-7 and TRBJ2-5): GAGVSQSPRYKVTKRGQDVTLRCDPISSHATLYWYQQALGQGPEFLTYFNYEAQPDKSGLPSDRFSAERPEGSISTLTIQRTEQRDSAMYRCASSTLAGVVETQYFGPGTRLLVL.